The clone carrying this T cell receptor beta chain came up once. Its antigen is unknown. The CDR3 runs 18 residues. Trimming took 4 bases from V and 2 from J; bases not matched to a gene: 11. Germline CDR1 and CDR2: SGHKS and YYEKEE (reference sequence). The data were obtained in a study of T cell responses to AZD1222 COVID-19 vaccine. Overall study context: Pooling was applied to second doses at about 4 or about 12 weeks.

TCRdb's copy holds only in-frame clones and misses some; the assay was immunoSEQ multiplex PCR. Here the sample spans about 130,000 clones, 85% to 95% being singletons. Study-wide points: It should be noted that donors were predominantly white British and more often female, and clonal diversity was possibly underestimated. In all cases, repertoires were sampled only after the peak T cell response.

The sequenced sample was peripheral blood, obtained on day 0 of AZD1222 vaccination. V gene TRBV5-5 combines with J gene TRBJ2-4, with 11 nucleotides matching TRBD1. The sequence came from an adult in good health. This CDR3 is CASSPPRGQGAPKNIQYF. The CDR3 region has the DNA TGTGCCAGCAGCCCCCCGAGAGGACAGGGGGCGCCCAAAAACATTCAGTACTTC.